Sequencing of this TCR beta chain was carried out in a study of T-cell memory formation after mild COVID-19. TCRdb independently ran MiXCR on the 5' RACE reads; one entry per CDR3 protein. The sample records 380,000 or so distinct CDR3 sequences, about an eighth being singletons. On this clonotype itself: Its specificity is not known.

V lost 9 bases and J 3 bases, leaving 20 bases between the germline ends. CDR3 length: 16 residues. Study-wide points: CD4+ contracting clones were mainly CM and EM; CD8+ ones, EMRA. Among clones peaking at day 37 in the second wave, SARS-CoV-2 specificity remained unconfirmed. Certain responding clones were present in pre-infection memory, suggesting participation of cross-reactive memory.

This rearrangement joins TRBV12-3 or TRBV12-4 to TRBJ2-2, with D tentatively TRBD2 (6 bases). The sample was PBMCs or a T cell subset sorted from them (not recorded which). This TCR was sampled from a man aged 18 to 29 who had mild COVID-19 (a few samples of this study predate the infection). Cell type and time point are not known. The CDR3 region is CASGDSTSRDTGELFF. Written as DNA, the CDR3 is TGTGCCAGTGGGGACTCCACATCAAGGGACACCGGGGAGCTGTTTTTT.